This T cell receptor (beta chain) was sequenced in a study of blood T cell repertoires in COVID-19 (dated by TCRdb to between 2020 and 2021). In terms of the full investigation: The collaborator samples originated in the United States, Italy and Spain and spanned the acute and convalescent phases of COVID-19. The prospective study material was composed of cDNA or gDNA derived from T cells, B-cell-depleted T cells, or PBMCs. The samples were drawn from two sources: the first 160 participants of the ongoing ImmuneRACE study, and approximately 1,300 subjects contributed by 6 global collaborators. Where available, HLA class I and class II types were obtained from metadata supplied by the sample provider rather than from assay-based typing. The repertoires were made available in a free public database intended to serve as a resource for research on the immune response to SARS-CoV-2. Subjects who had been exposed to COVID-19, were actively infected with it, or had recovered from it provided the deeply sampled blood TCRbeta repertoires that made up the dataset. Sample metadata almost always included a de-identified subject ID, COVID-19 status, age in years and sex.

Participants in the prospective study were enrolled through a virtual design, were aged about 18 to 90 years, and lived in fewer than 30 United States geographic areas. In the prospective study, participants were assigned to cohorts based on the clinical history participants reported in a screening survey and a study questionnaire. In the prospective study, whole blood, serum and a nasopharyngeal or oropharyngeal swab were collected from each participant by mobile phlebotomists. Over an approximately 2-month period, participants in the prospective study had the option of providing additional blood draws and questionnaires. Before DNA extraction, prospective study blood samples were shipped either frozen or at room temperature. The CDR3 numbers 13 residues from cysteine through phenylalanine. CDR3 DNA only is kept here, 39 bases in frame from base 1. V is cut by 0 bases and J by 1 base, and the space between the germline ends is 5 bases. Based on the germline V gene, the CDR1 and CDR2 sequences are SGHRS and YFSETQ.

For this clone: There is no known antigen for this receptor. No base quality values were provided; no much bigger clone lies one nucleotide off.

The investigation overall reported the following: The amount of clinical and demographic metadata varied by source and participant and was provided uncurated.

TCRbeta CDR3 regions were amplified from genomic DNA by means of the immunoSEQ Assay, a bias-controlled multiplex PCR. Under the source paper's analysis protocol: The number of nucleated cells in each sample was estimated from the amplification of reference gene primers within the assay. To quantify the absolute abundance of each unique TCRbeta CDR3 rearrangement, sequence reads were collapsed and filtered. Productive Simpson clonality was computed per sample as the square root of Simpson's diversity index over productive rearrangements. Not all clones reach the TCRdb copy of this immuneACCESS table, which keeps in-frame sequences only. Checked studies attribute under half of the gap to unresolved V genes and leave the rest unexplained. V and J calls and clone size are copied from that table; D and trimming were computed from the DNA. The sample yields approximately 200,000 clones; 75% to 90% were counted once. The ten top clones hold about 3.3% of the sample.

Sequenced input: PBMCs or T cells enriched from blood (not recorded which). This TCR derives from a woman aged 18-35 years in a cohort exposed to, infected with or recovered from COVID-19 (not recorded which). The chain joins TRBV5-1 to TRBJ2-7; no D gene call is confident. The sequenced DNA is TGCGCCAGCAGCTTGGACGGGTCCTACGAGCAGTACTTC. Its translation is CASSLDGSYEQYF.